The 6 T cell receptor beta chains in this list originate from one sample, sequenced in a study of T-cell memory formation after mild COVID-19. TCRdb processed the 5' RACE reads anew with MiXCR; each CDR3 protein has one entry. This sample has under 450,000 distinct CDR3 sequences; approximately 15% occur once, and the top ten carry about 22%. The sample consisted of PBMCs or a T cell subset sorted from them (not recorded which). The receptors shown here come from a man between 18 and 35 years old who had mild COVID-19 (a few samples of this study predate the infection). Cell type and time point are not known.

The chain carries TRBV29-1 and TRBJ1-2; D not resolved. This CDR3 is 10 amino acids long. V was cut by 1 base and J by 4 bases, with 1 base left in between. Germline CDR1 SQVTM, CDR2 ANQGSEA. Here the CDR3 reads CSVEAYGYTF. The CDR3 DNA follows: TGCAGCGTTGAAGCCTATGGCTACACCTTC.

This chain uses TRBV5-1 with TRBJ2-3; a weak D match, TRBD2 (5 bases). Germline-derived CDR1 and CDR2 are SGHRS and YFSETQ. The CDR3 covers 15 residues. V was clipped by 2 bases and J by 11 bases, with 21 bases between them. The CDR3 loop is CASSLEGNGLGEQYF. The DNA of the CDR3 is TGCGCCAGCAGCTTAGAGGGAAACGGTCTAGGTGAGCAGTATTTT. Based on the CDR3 plus reference TRBV5-1 and TRBJ2-3, the full variable domain is KAGVTQTPRYLIKTRGQQVTLSCSPISGHRSVSWYQQTPGQGLQFLFEYFSETQRNKGNFPGRFSGRQFSNSRSEMNVSTLELGDSALYLCASSLEGNGLGEQYFGPGTRLTVL.

This rearrangement joins TRBV4-3 to TRBJ1-2; D gene uncertain. V was shortened by 0 bases and J by 5 bases, with 13 bases between the two germline ends. Germline assignment: CDR1 LGHNA and CDR2 YSLEER. The CDR3 is made up of 15 amino acids. In nucleotides, the CDR3 is TGCGCCAGCAGCCAAGAGGCAGGTTTCATATATGGCTACACCTTC. Amino acids: CASSQEAGFIYGYTF.

In this sample, this clonotype turned up a few times. The chain is built from TRBV20-1 and TRBJ2-5; D is perhaps TRBD2 (5 bases). The CDR3 covers 12 residues. V was pared by 1 base and J by 4 bases, with 7 bases between. CDR1 is DFQATT and CDR2 is SNEGSKA in the germline V gene (reference sequence). The chain's CDR3 is CSARGAAETQYF. Here the CDR3 DNA reads TGCAGTGCTAGAGGAGCGGCAGAGACCCAGTACTTC.

The V gene is TRBV28, the J gene TRBJ2-1; the D is unclear. The ends were cut back, 6 bases at V and 6 bases at J, with 12 bases in the middle. The CDR3 is 13 amino acids. The germline V gene encodes CDR1 MDHEN and CDR2 SYDVKM. The DNA for the CDR3 is TGTGCCAGCAGAAATTGGAACGGCAATGAGCAGTTCTTC. This gives the protein CASRNWNGNEQFF.

This clonotype was found a few times. The chain uses TRBV12-3 or TRBV12-4 and TRBJ1-3; a possible D gene is TRBD1 (5 bases). This CDR3 comprises 17 residues. Trimming cost V 0 bases and J 2 bases, with 14 bases left between them. Here the CDR3 DNA reads TGTGCCAGCAGTTTAGCGCGTGTAGGGGCGGCTGGAAACACCATATATTTT. This gives the protein CASSLARVGAAGNTIYF.